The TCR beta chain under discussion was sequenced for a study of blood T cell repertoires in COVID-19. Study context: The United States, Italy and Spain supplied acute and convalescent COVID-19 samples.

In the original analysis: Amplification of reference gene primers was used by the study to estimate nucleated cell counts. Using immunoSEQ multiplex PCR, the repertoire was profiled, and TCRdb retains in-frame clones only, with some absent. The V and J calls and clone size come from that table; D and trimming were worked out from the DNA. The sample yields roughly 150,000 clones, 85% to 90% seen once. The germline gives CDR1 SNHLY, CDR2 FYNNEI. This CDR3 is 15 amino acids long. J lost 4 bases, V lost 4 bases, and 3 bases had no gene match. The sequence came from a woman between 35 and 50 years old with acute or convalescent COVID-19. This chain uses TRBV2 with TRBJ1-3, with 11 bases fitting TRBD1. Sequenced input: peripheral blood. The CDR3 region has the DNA TGTGCCAGCAGTGGGACAGGGGGCTCGGGAAACACCATATATTTT. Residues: CASSGTGGSGNTIYF.